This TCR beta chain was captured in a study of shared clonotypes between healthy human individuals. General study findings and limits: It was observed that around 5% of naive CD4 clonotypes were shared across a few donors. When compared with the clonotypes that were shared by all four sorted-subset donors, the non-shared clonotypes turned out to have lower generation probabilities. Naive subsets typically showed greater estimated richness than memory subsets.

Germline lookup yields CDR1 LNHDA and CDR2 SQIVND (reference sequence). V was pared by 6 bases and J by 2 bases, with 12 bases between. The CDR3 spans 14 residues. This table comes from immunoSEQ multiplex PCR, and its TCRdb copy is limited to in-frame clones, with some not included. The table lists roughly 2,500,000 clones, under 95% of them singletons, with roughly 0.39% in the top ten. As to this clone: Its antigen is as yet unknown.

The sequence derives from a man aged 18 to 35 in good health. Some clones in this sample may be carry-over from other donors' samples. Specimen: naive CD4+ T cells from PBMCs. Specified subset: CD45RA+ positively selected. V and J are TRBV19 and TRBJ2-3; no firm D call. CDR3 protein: CASRLGPYTDTQYF. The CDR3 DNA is TGTGCCAGTAGGTTAGGACCCTACACAGATACGCAGTATTTT.